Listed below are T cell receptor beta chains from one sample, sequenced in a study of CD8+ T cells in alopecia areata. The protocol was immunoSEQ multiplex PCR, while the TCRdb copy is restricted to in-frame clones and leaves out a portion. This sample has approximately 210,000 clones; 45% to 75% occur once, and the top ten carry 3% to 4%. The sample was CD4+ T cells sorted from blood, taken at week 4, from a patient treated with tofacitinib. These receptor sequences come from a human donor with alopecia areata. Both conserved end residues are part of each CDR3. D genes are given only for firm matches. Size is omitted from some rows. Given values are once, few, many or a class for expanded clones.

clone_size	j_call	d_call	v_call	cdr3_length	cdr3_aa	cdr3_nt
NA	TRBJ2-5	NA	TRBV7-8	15	CASSLARGRGETQYF	TGTGCCAGCAGCTTAGCGCGGGGGCGCGGGGAGACCCAGTACTTC
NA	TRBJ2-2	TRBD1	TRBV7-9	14	CAENRGKNTGELFF	TGTGCAGAGAACAGGGGCAAGAACACCGGGGAGCTGTTTTTT
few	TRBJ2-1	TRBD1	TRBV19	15	CASSTGTGAYNEQFF	TGTGCCAGTAGTACCGGGACAGGGGCCTACAATGAGCAGTTCTTC
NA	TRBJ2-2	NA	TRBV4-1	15	CASSPRTQNTGELFF	TGCGCCAGCAGCCCTCGGACCCAGAACACCGGGGAGCTGTTTTTT
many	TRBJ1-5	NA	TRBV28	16	CASSLRSAGSYQPQHF	TGTGCCAGCAGTTTACGTTCGGCAGGGAGTTATCAGCCCCAGCATTTT
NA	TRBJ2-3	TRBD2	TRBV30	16	CAWSHQLAGRTDTQYF	TGTGCCTGGAGTCATCAACTAGCGGGGAGAACAGATACGCAGTATTTT
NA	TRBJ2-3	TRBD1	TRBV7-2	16	CASSSFGTGNTDTQYF	TGTGCCAGCAGCTCGTTCGGGACAGGGAACACAGATACGCAGTATTTT
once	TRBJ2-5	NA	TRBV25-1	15	CASSYDRLYQETQYF	TGTGCCAGCAGCTACGACAGACTATACCAAGAGACCCAGTACTTC
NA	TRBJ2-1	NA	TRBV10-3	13	CAITQDLYNEQFF	TGTGCCATCACTCAGGACCTTTACAATGAGCAGTTCTTC
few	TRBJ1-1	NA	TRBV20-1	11	CSATRTSEAFF	TGCAGTGCTACCCGGACGTCTGAAGCTTTCTTT